One and the same sample provided the 5 T cell receptor beta chains below, sequenced in a study of cytomegalovirus exposure and HLA in healthy donors. The PCR ran on 60 Vbeta and 13 Jbeta primers. The repertoire was sequenced with immunoSEQ multiplex PCR; TCRdb's copy has only in-frame clones and lacks some. The sample lists fewer than 200,000 clones, roughly 78% occurring once. Material for sequencing was PBMCs. The receptors shown here come from a man in his forties or fifties in good health and CMV-seronegative.

The chain uses TRBV28 and TRBJ1-1; D possibly corresponds to TRBD1 (5 bases). Trimming cost V 2 bases and J 2 bases, with 12 bases left between them. Germline V lookup: CDR1 MDHEN, CDR2 SYDVKM. The CDR3 runs 15 residues. The CDR3 DNA reads TGTGCCAGCAGTTTAACAGGCGCTCGAAACACTGAAGCTTTCTTT. This sequence encodes CASSLTGARNTEAFF.

The chain combines TRBV7-8 with TRBJ1-5; 11 positions match TRBD1. The V segment lost 5 bases and the J segment 14 bases; nucleotides outside the gene matches: 8. Germline values: CDR1 SGHVS, CDR2 FQNEAQ. CDR3 length equals 13 residues. The CDR3 nucleotides are TGTGCCAGCAGCCGGGACAGGGGGGGATTCAAGCATTTT. Protein: CASSRDRGGFKHF.

J is TRBJ2-5 and V is TRBV7-2, with TRBD1 matching 8 bases. The CDR3 contains 15 residues. Germline values: CDR1 SGHTA, CDR2 FQGNSA. With V trimmed by 5 bases and J by 5 bases, 10 bases remained unmatched. As DNA, the CDR3 is TGTGCCAGCAGCCCGGACAGGGAGTTTTGGGAGACCCAGTACTTC. This codes for CASSPDREFWETQYF. The full variable domain, rest sourced from reference TRBV7-2 and TRBJ2-5, is GAGVSQSPSNKVTEKGKDVELRCDPISGHTALYWYRQSLGQGLEFLIYFQGNSAPDKSGLPSDRFSAERTGGSVSTLTIQRTQQEDSAVYLCASSPDREFWETQYFGPGTRLLVL.

The chain links TRBV11-3 to TRBJ2-5; weak D call: TRBD2 (7 bases). CDR3 size: 15 residues. Trimming pared 1 base from V and 5 bases from J, leaving 14 bases between. CDR1 and CDR2 from the germline V gene are SGHNT and YENEEA. CDR3 amino acids: CASSLGGGAMETQYF. The CDR3 DNA reads as TGTGCCAGCAGCTTAGGTGGGGGGGCGATGGAGACCCAGTACTTC.

The chain couples TRBV30 to TRBJ2-1, with D possibly TRBD2 on 6 matching bases. There are 13 residues in the CDR3. The ends were cut back, 7 bases at V and 10 bases at J, with 20 bases in the middle. CDR1 GTSNPN and CDR2 SVGIG come from the germline V gene (reference sequence). CDR3 bases: TGTGCCTACGTAGCGGAGTCCTCGACAGAGCAGTTCTTC. This codes for CAYVAESSTEQFF.